This is a list of T cell receptor beta chains from one sample in a study of early T cells in non-severe SARS-CoV-2 infection. TCRdb re-called the 5' RACE reads through MiXCR, storing one row per CDR3 protein. The data contain around 77,000 distinct CDR3 sequences, 10% of them singletons. Here the sequenced sample was whole blood, taken at baseline. Every receptor here comes from an adult who was a healthcare worker with PCR-confirmed SARS-CoV-2 infection or an uninfected control (not recorded which). Each CDR3 is given with its conserved first and last residue. The order of the fields is J gene, clone size, V gene, D gene, CDR3 protein, CDR3 DNA. D genes are given only for firm matches. Size values are once, few and many counts, or a class for expanded clones, and some rows have none.

>TRBJ2-1|.|TRBV19|.
CASSQGRPYNEQFF
TGTGCCAGTTCCCAGGGCAGGCCTTACAATGAGCAGTTCTTC
>TRBJ2-5|.|TRBV7-3|.
CASSWTQGETQYF
TGTGCCAGCAGCTGGACTCAGGGGGAGACCCAGTACTTC
>TRBJ1-6|.|TRBV29-1|TRBD1
CSATGTGDNSPLHF
TGCAGCGCAACCGGGACAGGGGACAATTCACCCCTCCACTTT
>TRBJ2-3|few|TRBV29-1|TRBD2
CSVVLGLGSTDTQYF
TGCAGCGTTGTCCTGGGACTAGGCAGCACAGATACGCAGTATTTT
>TRBJ1-1|.|TRBV20-1|.
CSARDGNRNTEAFF
TGCAGTGCTAGAGACGGGAACAGGAACACTGAAGCTTTCTTT
>TRBJ1-1|few|TRBV6-5|TRBD1
CASSSQGKGSEAFF
TGTGCCAGCAGTTCACAGGGGAAAGGATCTGAAGCTTTCTTT
>TRBJ1-6|few|TRBV1|.
CTSSQADGTGISAYNSPLHF
TGCACCAGCAGCCAAGCTGACGGGACAGGGATCAGCGCCTATAATTCACCCCTCCACTTT
>TRBJ2-5|many|TRBV7-9|TRBD1
CASSRWTGGFLETQYF
TGTGCCAGCAGTCGCTGGACAGGGGGGTTTCTAGAGACCCAGTACTTC
>TRBJ2-3|.|TRBV7-9|.
CASSSQNTQYF
TGTGCCAGCAGCTCCCAGAATACGCAGTATTTT
>TRBJ2-1|.|TRBV5-4|.
CASSRDGDEQFF
TGTGCCAGCAGCCGGGACGGAGATGAGCAGTTCTTC
>TRBJ2-1|.|TRBV20-1|TRBD2
CSAGTSGGYSEQFF
TGCAGTGCGGGGACTAGCGGGGGCTACAGTGAGCAGTTCTTC
>TRBJ1-2|.|TRBV6-1|.
CASSDILTVPLANYGYTF
TGTGCCAGCAGTGACATTCTGACGGTTCCCCTAGCTAACTATGGCTACACCTTC
>TRBJ1-5|many|TRBV7-9|.
CASSPAGESFSNQPQHF
TGTGCCAGCAGCCCAGCGGGGGAAAGTTTTAGCAATCAGCCCCAGCATTTT
>TRBJ2-3|.|TRBV11-2|TRBD2
CASSPTGASGDPDTQYF
TGTGCCAGCAGCCCCACAGGGGCTAGCGGGGACCCAGATACGCAGTATTTT
>TRBJ2-3|many|TRBV7-6|.
CASSPPYGTDTQYF
TGTGCCAGCAGCCCCCCATACGGTACAGATACGCAGTATTTT
>TRBJ2-7|few|TRBV5-1|TRBD1
CASSFLTGVPYYEQYF
TGCGCCAGCAGTTTCCTAACAGGGGTCCCCTACTACGAGCAGTACTTC
>TRBJ2-1|few|TRBV11-2|TRBD2
CASSLGGLAGKNNEQFF
TGTGCCAGCAGCTTAGGAGGGCTAGCGGGAAAGAACAATGAGCAGTTCTTC
>TRBJ2-7|.|TRBV6-5|.
CASSPRDGPRSYEQYF
TGTGCCAGCAGTCCTAGAGACGGACCCCGCTCCTACGAGCAGTACTTC
>TRBJ2-7|.|TRBV4-2|TRBD2
CASSQAFSGGASYEQYF
TGTGCCAGCAGCCAAGCGTTTAGCGGGGGGGCCTCCTACGAGCAGTACTTC
>TRBJ1-1|.|TRBV14|.
CASSLIDLNQGTEAFF
TGTGCCAGCAGCCTTATTGACCTCAATCAGGGCACTGAAGCTTTCTTT
>TRBJ2-7|few|TRBV7-9|.
CASSRNEQYF
TGTGCCAGCAGCAGGAACGAGCAGTACTTC
>TRBJ1-1|few|TRBV12-3/TRBV12-4|.
CASTGGGTEAFF
TGTGCCAGCACCGGCGGGGGGACTGAAGCTTTCTTT
>TRBJ1-5|few|TRBV6-5|.
CASSPRGSNNQPQHF
TGTGCCAGCAGTCCCCGGGGATCCAACAATCAGCCCCAGCATTTT
>TRBJ2-3|many|TRBV19|TRBD2
CASSLGLGKTDTQYF
TGTGCCAGTAGTCTGGGACTAGGGAAAACAGATACGCAGTATTTT
>TRBJ2-1|few|TRBV9|TRBD2
CASSVVVSGGPSNEQFF
TGTGCCAGCAGCGTAGTGGTTAGCGGGGGGCCCTCCAATGAGCAGTTCTTC
>TRBJ1-6|few|TRBV9|.
CASSVGPVRLYSPLHF
TGTGCCAGCAGCGTAGGTCCAGTCAGGTTGTATTCACCCCTCCACTTT
>TRBJ2-3|many|TRBV24-1|TRBD1
CATKGQGWADTQYF
TGTGCCACCAAGGGACAGGGATGGGCAGATACGCAGTATTTT
>TRBJ1-1|.|TRBV7-9|TRBD1
CASSAGLGQGGTEAFF
TGTGCCAGCAGTGCCGGACTGGGACAGGGTGGCACTGAAGCTTTCTTT
>TRBJ2-2|few|TRBV6-2/TRBV6-3|.
CASSYYVGWRGNTGELFF
TGTGCCAGCAGTTACTATGTCGGCTGGCGGGGGAACACCGGGGAGCTGTTTTTT
>TRBJ2-3|many|TRBV18|.
CASSPRGADTQYF
TGTGCCAGCTCACCACGGGGAGCAGATACGCAGTATTTT
>TRBJ2-1|few|TRBV5-6|.
CASSLDREGNEQFF
TGTGCCAGCAGCTTGGACAGGGAGGGCAATGAGCAGTTCTTC
>TRBJ2-2|many|TRBV20-1|.
CSASKGYTGELFF
TGCAGTGCTAGTAAGGGGTACACCGGGGAGCTGTTTTTT
>TRBJ1-2|.|TRBV5-6|TRBD1
CASSRSQGERQAYGYTF
TGTGCCAGCAGCAGATCACAGGGGGAACGGCAAGCCTATGGCTACACCTTC
>TRBJ2-7|.|TRBV20-1|.
CSAREGATSYEQYF
TGCAGTGCTAGAGAAGGCGCCACCTCCTACGAGCAGTACTTC
>TRBJ1-5|.|TRBV5-1|.
CASSLAGGRQPQHF
TGCGCCAGCAGCTTGGCCGGGGGGCGTCAGCCCCAGCATTTT
>TRBJ2-5|few|TRBV7-2|.
CASGRDTQETQYF
TGTGCCAGCGGACGGGACACTCAAGAGACCCAGTACTTC
>TRBJ1-4|few|TRBV5-1|.
CASSRSVQGDNEKLFF
TGCGCCAGCAGCCGATCGGTACAGGGCGATAATGAAAAACTGTTTTTT
>TRBJ1-6|.|TRBV15|TRBD1
CATSRGDSEDSPLHF
TGTGCCACCAGCAGAGGGGACAGTGAGGATTCACCCCTCCACTTT
>TRBJ2-7|.|TRBV7-9|.
CASSLQFSIEQYF
TGTGCCAGCAGCTTACAATTTTCGATTGAGCAGTACTTC
>TRBJ2-3|few|TRBV7-2|TRBD2
CASSFPLSGGRTDTQYF
TGTGCCAGCAGCTTCCCCCTTAGCGGGGGACGCACAGATACGCAGTATTTT
>TRBJ1-5|.|TRBV19|.
CASSIDLEQPQHF
TGTGCCAGTAGTATAGATCTGGAGCAGCCCCAGCATTTT
>TRBJ2-3|few|TRBV18|.
CASSLGQIHADTQYF
TGTGCCAGCTCACTAGGACAGATACACGCAGATACGCAGTATTTT
>TRBJ1-4|.|TRBV12-3/TRBV12-4|.
CASSSHREQNKELFF
TGTGCCAGCAGTTCCCACAGGGAGCAGAATAAAGAACTGTTTTTT
>TRBJ1-1|.|TRBV28|.
CASSLAGVREAFF
TGTGCCAGCAGCCTCGCCGGGGTCAGGGAAGCTTTCTTT
>TRBJ2-3|few|TRBV9|.
CASSVGGGETDTQYF
TGTGCCAGCAGCGTAGGAGGAGGGGAAACAGATACGCAGTATTTT
>TRBJ2-2|.|TRBV27|TRBD1
CASSAGTGGTGELFF
TGTGCCAGCAGTGCCGGGACAGGGGGCACCGGGGAGCTGTTTTTT